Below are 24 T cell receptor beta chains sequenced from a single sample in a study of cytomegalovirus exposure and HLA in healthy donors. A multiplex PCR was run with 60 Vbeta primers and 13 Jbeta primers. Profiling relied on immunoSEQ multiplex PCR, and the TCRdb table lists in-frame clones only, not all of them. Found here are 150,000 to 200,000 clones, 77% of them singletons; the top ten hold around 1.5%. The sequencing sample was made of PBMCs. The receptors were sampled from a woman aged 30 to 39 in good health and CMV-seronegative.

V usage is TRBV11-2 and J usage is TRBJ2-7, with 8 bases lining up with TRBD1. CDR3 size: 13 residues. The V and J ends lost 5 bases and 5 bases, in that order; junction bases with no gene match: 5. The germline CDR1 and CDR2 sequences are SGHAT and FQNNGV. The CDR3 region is CASSPDRANEQYF. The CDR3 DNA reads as TGTGCCAGCAGCCCGGACAGGGCCAACGAGCAGTACTTC.

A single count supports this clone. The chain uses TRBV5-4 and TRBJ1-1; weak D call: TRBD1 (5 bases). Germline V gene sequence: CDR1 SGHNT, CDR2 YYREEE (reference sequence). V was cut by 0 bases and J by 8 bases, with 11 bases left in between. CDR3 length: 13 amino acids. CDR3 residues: CASSLDVSGEAFF. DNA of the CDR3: TGTGCCAGCAGCTTGGACGTCTCAGGGGAAGCTTTCTTT.

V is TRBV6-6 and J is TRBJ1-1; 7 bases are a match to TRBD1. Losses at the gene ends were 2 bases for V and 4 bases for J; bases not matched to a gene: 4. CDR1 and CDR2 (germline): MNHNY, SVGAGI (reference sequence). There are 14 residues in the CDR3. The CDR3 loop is CASSYEGARTEAFF. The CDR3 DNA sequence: TGTGCCAGCAGTTACGAGGGGGCGCGCACTGAAGCTTTCTTT.

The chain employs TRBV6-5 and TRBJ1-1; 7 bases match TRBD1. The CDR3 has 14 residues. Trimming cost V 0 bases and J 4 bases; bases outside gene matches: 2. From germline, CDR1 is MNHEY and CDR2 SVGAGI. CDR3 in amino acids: CASSYSDRVTEAFF. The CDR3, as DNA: TGTGCCAGCAGTTACTCCGACAGGGTCACTGAAGCTTTCTTT.

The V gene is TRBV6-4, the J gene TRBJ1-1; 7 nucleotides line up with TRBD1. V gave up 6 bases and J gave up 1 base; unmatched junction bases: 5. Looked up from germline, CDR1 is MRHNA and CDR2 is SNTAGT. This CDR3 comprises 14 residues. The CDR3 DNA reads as TGTGCCAGCAGGCGACAGGGACCGAACACTGAAGCTTTCTTT. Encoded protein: CASRRQGPNTEAFF.

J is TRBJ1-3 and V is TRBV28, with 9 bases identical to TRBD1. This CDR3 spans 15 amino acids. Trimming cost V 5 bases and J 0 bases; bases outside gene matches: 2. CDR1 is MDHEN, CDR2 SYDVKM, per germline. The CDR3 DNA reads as TGTGCCAGCAGTGGGACAGGGTTCTCTGGAAACACCATATATTTT. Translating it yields CASSGTGFSGNTIYF.

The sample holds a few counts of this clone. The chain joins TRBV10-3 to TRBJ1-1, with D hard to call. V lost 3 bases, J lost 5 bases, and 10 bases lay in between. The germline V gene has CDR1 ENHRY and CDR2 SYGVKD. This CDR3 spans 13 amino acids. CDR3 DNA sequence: TGTGCCATCAGTGAAACGCGAGGGACTGAAGCTTTCTTT. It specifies CAISETRGTEAFF.

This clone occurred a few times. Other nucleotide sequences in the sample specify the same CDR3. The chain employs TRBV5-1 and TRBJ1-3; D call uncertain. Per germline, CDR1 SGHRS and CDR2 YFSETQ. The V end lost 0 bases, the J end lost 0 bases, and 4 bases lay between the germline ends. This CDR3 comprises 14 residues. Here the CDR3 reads CASSLDGSGNTIYF. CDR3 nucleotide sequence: TGCGCCAGCAGCTTGGACGGCTCTGGAAACACCATATATTTT.

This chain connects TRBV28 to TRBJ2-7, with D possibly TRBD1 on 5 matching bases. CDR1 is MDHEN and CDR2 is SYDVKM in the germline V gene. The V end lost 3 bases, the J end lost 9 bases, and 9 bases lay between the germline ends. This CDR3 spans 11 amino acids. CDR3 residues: CASSLNRGQYF. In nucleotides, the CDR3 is TGTGCCAGCAGTTTGAATAGGGGGCAGTACTTC. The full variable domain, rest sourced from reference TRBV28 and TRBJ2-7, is DVKVTQSSRYLVKRTGEKVFLECVQDMDHENMFWYRQDPGLGLRLIYFSYDVKMKEKGDIPEGYSVSREKKERFSLILESASTNQTSMYLCASSLNRGQYFGPGTRLTVT.

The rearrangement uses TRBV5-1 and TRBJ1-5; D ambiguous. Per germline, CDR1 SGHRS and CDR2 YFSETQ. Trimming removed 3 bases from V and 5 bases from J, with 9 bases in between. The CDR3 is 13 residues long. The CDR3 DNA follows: TGCGCCAGCAGCTCGGAGCCAGATCAGCCCCAGCATTTT. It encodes CASSSEPDQPQHF.

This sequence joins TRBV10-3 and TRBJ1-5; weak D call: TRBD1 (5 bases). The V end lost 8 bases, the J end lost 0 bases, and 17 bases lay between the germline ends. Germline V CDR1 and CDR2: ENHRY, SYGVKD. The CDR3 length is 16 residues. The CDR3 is CAIGVGGGLSNQPQHF. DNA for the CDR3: TGTGCCATCGGTGTTGGGGGGGGACTTAGCAATCAGCCCCAGCATTTT.

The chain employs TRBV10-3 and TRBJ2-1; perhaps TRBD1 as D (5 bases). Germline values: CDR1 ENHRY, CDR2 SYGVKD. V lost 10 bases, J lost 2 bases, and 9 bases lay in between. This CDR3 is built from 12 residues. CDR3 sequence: CATGHAYNEQFF. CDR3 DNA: TGTGCCACCGGACACGCCTACAATGAGCAGTTCTTC.

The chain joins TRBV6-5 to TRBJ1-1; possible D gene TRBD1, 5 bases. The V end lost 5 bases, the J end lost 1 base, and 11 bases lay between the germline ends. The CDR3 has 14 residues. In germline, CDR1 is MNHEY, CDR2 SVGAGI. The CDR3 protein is CASSLSGENTEAFF. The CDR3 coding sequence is TGTGCCAGCAGTCTATCGGGGGAGAACACTGAAGCTTTCTTT.

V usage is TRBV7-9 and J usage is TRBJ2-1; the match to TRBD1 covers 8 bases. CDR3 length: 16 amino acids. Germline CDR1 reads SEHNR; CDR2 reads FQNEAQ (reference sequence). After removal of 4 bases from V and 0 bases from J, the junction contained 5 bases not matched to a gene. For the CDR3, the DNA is TGTGCCAGCAGCTCGCAAGACAGGGGCTCCTACAATGAGCAGTTCTTC. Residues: CASSSQDRGSYNEQFF.

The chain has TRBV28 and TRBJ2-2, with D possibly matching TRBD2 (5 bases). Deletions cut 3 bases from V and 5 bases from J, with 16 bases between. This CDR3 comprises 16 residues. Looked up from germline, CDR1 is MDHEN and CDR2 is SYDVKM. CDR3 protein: CASSLYEGDLTGELFF. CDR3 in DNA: TGTGCCAGCAGTTTGTACGAGGGAGACCTTACCGGGGAGCTGTTTTTT. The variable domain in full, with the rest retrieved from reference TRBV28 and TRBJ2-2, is DVKVTQSSRYLVKRTGEKVFLECVQDMDHENMFWYRQDPGLGLRLIYFSYDVKMKEKGDIPEGYSVSREKKERFSLILESASTNQTSMYLCASSLYEGDLTGELFFGEGSRLTVL.

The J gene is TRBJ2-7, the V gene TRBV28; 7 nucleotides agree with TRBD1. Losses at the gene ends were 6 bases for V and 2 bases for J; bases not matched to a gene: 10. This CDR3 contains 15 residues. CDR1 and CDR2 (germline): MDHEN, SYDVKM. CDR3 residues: CASRSYRGSTYEQYF. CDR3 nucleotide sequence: TGTGCCAGCAGGTCCTACAGGGGCTCAACCTACGAGCAGTACTTC.

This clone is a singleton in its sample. The CDR3 region has the DNA TGTGCCAGTAGTATAGACGGAGTCTATGGCTACACCTTC. Protein product: CASSIDGVYGYTF. V gene TRBV19 combines with J gene TRBJ1-2; D gene unclear. Germline-derived CDR1 and CDR2 are LNHDA and SQIVND (reference sequence). This CDR3 has 13 residues. Trimming stripped 0 bases from V and 4 bases from J, with 6 bases between.

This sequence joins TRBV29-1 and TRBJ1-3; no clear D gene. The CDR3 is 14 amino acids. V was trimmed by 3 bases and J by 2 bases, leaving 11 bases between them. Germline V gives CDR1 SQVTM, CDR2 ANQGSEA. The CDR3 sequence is CSVEEGQTGNTIYF. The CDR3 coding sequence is TGCAGCGTTGAGGAGGGCCAGACTGGAAACACCATATATTTT.

CDR3: CASKLWEGRQETQYF. CDR3 coding DNA: TGTGCCAGCAAATTATGGGAGGGAAGGCAAGAGACCCAGTACTTC. V gene TRBV27 combines with J gene TRBJ2-5; 7 bases fit TRBD2. The CDR3 contains 15 residues. The V gene's germline CDR1 is MNHEY and CDR2 SMNVEV (reference sequence). V lost 7 bases and J lost 2; bases outside the gene matches: 10.

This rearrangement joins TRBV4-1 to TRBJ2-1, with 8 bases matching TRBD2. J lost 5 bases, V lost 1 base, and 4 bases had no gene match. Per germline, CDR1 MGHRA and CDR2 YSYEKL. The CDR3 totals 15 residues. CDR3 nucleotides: TGCGCCAGCAGCCAAGCCGGGACTAGGGACAATGAGCAGTTCTTC. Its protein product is CASSQAGTRDNEQFF.

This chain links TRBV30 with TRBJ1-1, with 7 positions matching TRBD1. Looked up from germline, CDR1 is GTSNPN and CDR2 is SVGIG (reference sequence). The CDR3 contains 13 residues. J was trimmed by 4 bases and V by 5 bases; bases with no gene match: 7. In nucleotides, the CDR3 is TGTGCCTGGGATCAGGGGGTAGGCACTGAAGCTTTCTTT. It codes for CAWDQGVGTEAFF.

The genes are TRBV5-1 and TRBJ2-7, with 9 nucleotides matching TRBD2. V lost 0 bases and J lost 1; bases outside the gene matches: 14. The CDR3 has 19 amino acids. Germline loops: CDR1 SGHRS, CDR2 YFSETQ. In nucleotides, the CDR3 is TGCGCCAGCAGCTTGGTTTTTGGCGAGCGGGGGGCCGGTTCCTACGAGCAGTACTTC. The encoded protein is CASSLVFGERGAGSYEQYF.

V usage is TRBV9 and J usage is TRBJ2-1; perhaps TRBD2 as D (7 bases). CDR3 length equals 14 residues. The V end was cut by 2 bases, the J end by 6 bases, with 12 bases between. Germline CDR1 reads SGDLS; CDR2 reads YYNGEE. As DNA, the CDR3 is TGTGCCAGCAGCGTTGGGGGGGCGGTCAATGAGCAGTTCTTC. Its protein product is CASSVGGAVNEQFF.

This CDR3 reads CASSYLRAGVGEQYF. The CDR3 DNA is TGTGCCAGCAGTTACCTTCGAGCAGGGGTTGGCGAGCAGTACTTC. The J gene is TRBJ2-7, the V gene TRBV6-5, with D possibly being TRBD1 (6 bases). Germline V lookup: CDR1 MNHEY, CDR2 SVGAGI. With 2 bases removed from V and 6 bases from J, the gap between germline ends came to 17 bases. This CDR3 comprises 15 residues.